This T cell receptor (beta chain) was recorded in a study of blood T cells in healthy people across ages (dated by TCRdb to 2015 to 2017). Study-wide context: In model experiments, roughly one uniquely barcoded TCR beta cDNA molecule per two T cells was captured by template switching. Using the same blood draw, the study looked at two additional independent replicas of 1 million unique cDNA reads for two donors, one aged 18 to 30 and the other aged 80 or older. To avoid experimental bias, donors of different ages were distributed randomly across sequencing lanes. To track age-related changes in TCR beta repertoire diversity, the study relied on deep sequencing normalized with unique cDNA molecular identifiers. Four age groups were formed from the donors: young (average approximately 17 years), middle-aged (approximately 40), aged (roughly 58) and long-lived (approximately 80). The study at large found these results: Since profiling was done on bulk unsorted PBMCs, naive and antigen-experienced compartments could not be conclusively compared. As age increased, observed TCR beta diversity per million T cells dropped in a roughly linear way, and a significant reduction was already evident by age roughly 40. The long-lived group showed more naive CD4+ T cells, fewer expanded clones and increased TCR diversity than the aged group, suggesting age selection. Observed TCR beta diversity correlated strongly with the percentage of naive T cells measured by flow cytometry. Estimates of total diversity based on one million sequenced T cells were considered lower bounds and underestimates. Because donor CMV infection status was unknown, age-related changes in expanded clonotypes were potentially confounded.

Donors were 30 to 45 systemically healthy Caucasian individuals from Russia aged roughly 6 to 95 years. Each donor gave roughly 9 milliliters of peripheral blood, drawn into EDTA-treated Vacutainer tubes. Ficoll-Paque density-gradient centrifugation was used to isolate PBMCs, with at least 6 million obtained per sample. Total RNA, at least 5 micrograms per sample, was extracted from PBMCs with Trizol reagent. Naive CD45RAhigh/CD27high T cell percentages were measured by flow cytometry on a PBMC aliquot from every donor. The cysteine opens and the phenylalanine closes a CDR3 of 15 amino acids. Of the read, only the CDR3 DNA is kept; its 45 bases are in frame from base 1. The junction shows trimming of 2 bases on V and 6 bases on J, plus 17 bases between the germline ends. According to the germline V gene, CDR1 reads SGHTA and CDR2 reads FQGNSA. To note about this clonotype: What antigen it recognizes has not been identified. One base away there is no much larger clone; base qualities are not given.

The protocol used for the library was 5' RACE. Sequencing was carried out with an Illumina HiSeq 2500. The second PCR ran for about 6 to 12 cycles and used a J-beta primer mix along with a sample-barcoded 5' primer. A unique molecular identifier was introduced onto each TCR beta cDNA molecule by a template-switch 5' adaptor carrying 12 random nucleotides. Each sample yielded at least 2.5 million CDR3-containing paired-end reads. The Mint cDNA synthesis kit, primed by a TRBC-specific oligonucleotide, was used to synthesize first-strand cDNA from all RNA. Following uracil-DNA glycosylase treatment, all cDNA underwent a first 18-cycle PCR with the universal primers M1SS and BC2_uni_R. Per the original workflow: For normalization, 1 million high-quality reads, each with a distinct molecular identifier, were randomly selected from each sample. Reads with shared molecular identifiers were discarded instead of being binned into consensus sequences. MiTCR, run with a Q25 quality threshold and the strictest error-elimination algorithm, handled CDR3 identification, clonotype clustering and error correction. Lower-bound total TCR beta diversity was estimated with a nonparametric unseen species model using Euler transformation. TCRdb reprocessing: public reads trimmed at Q25 with fastp, clones called with MiXCR, in-frame beta chains kept. A single entry per CDR3 protein holds the most common genes and DNA from its merged rows. These V and J calls are TCRdb output, not the study's own analysis. Present in this sample are approximately 690,000 distinct CDR3 sequences, approximately 40% of which were seen just once. The biggest ten clones account for approximately 29% of the sample.

The receptor comes from a man older than 75 in good health. The chain employs TRBV7-2 and TRBJ2-7; possibly the D gene is TRBD2, per 7 matching bases. Sequences were obtained from blood. The encoded CDR3 is CASSLREGGGLEQYF. The DNA sequence is given as TGTGCCAGCAGCTTAAGGGAGGGAGGGGGGCTCGAGCAGTACTTC.